These 5 T cell receptor beta chains share one sample of origin, sequenced in a study of a mutant IDH1 vaccine in newly diagnosed glioma. The method was immunoSEQ multiplex PCR; TCRdb's version includes in-frame clones alone and lacks a portion of them. In the table there are about 38,000 clones, just under 95% of which are singletons. As for time point: baseline, week 1 (first vaccination visit). Indicated treatment: pre-vaccination baseline after standard-of-care therapy. The sample was PBMCs, taken from a glioma patient treated with radiotherapy, temozolomide or both. Receptors originate from a man between 18 and 29 years old with glioma.

In this sample, this clone turned up once. This chain uses TRBV10-1 with TRBJ2-2; 8 positions agree with TRBD1. The J segment lost 5 bases and the V segment lost 4 bases, leaving 6 bases of the junction unmatched. The CDR3 consists of 15 residues. Germline V CDR1 and CDR2: WNHNN, SYGVQD (reference sequence). In DNA form, the CDR3 reads TGCGCCAGCAGTGCGAACAGGGGGATGACCGGGGAGCTGTTTTTT. Protein product: CASSANRGMTGELFF.

The V call is TRBV5-1, the J call TRBJ1-1; no firm D call. With 4 bases removed from V and 1 base from J, the gap between germline ends came to 17 bases. There are 16 residues in the CDR3. CDR1 is SGHRS and CDR2 is YFSETQ in the germline V gene. CDR3 sequence reads: CASSEIGLRANTEAFF. In DNA form, the CDR3 reads TGCGCCAGCAGCGAGATAGGGTTAAGGGCGAACACTGAAGCTTTCTTT.

This chain links TRBV19 with TRBJ1-6, with 8 bases matching TRBD1. The ends lost 5 bases at V and 4 bases at J; junction bases unmatched: 10. Per germline, CDR1 LNHDA and CDR2 SQIVND (reference sequence). The CDR3 loop spans 17 amino acids. Written as DNA, the CDR3 is TGTGCCAGTAGTCCTCGGACAGGGTTTAGTTATAATTCACCCCTCCACTTT. It codes for CASSPRTGFSYNSPLHF.

This clone was counted once. The genes are TRBV5-1 and TRBJ2-7; D gene uncertain. This CDR3 spans 15 amino acids. V was cut by 4 bases and J by 5 bases, with 19 bases left in between. Germline V gene data show CDR1 as SGHRS and CDR2 as YFSETQ. CDR3 residues: CASSGIPMVRNEQYF. DNA for the CDR3: TGCGCCAGCAGCGGGATCCCGATGGTTCGGAACGAGCAGTACTTC.

This rearrangement joins TRBV27 to TRBJ2-7; 7 nucleotides align to TRBD2. The CDR3 totals 14 residues. The J segment lost 6 bases and the V segment lost 3 bases, leaving 8 bases of the junction unmatched. The germline CDR1 and CDR2 sequences are MNHEY and SMNVEV (reference sequence). The CDR3 region is CASSFRQRGSEQYF. The DNA for the CDR3 is TGTGCCAGCAGTTTCCGACAGCGCGGGAGCGAGCAGTACTTC.